These 2 T cell receptor beta chains originate from one sample sequenced in a study of glioma-infiltrating T cells after dendritic cell vaccination. Indicated time point: after dendritic cell vaccination, including at tumor progression/relapse. Some clones are missing from TCRdb's copy, which holds only in-frame ones; the method was immunoSEQ multiplex PCR. Here the sample spans some 91,000 clones, 80% to 90% being singletons. Sequencing used blood, obtained after dendritic cell vaccination. The receptors come from a human donor with glioblastoma.

The V call is TRBV5-1, the J call TRBJ1-2; D is perhaps TRBD1 (5 bases). Germline-derived CDR1 and CDR2 are SGHRS and YFSETQ. This CDR3 has 13 residues. The V gene lost 0 bases and the J gene lost 5 bases, with 8 bases spanning the gap. The CDR3 DNA reads as TGCGCCAGCAGCTTGGAGGCAGGGTATGGCTACACCTTC. Residues: CASSLEAGYGYTF.

The CDR3 sequence is CASSLDTPGNSPLHF. DNA of the CDR3: TGCGCCAGCAGCCTGGACACGCCGGGTAATTCACCCCTCCACTTT. The rearrangement links TRBV5-1 to TRBJ1-6; the D gene is possibly TRBD1 (5 bases). Germline values: CDR1 SGHRS, CDR2 YFSETQ. The V gene lost 4 bases and the J gene lost 6 bases, with 14 bases spanning the gap. The CDR3 has 15 amino acids. The whole variable domain, remainder taken from reference TRBV5-1 and TRBJ1-6, is KAGVTQTPRYLIKTRGQQVTLSCSPISGHRSVSWYQQTPGQGLQFLFEYFSETQRNKGNFPGRFSGRQFSNSRSEMNVSTLELGDSALYLCASSLDTPGNSPLHFGNGTRLTVT.